Included here is one TCR beta chain sequence, with context. Its antigen is undetermined. TCRdb's copy holds only in-frame clones and misses some; the assay was immunoSEQ multiplex PCR. The sample consists of more than 120,000 clones, approximately 86% of them appearing once. These data belong to a study of T cell responses to AZD1222 COVID-19 vaccine. Findings and limits, study-wide: Targets within unmutated variant regions were reportedly found for nearly half of spike-specific TCRs. The number of AZD1222 recipients seropositive at baseline was only 6 or 7. There were mostly white British donors and more females than males, and clonal diversity was possibly underestimated. Repertoire samples came only from after the peak T cell response.

V lost 0 bases and J lost 0, with 7 bases in between. Germline values: CDR1 SGHTS, CDR2 YDEGEE. This CDR3 is 15 amino acids long. This receptor was identified in an adult who received the AZD1222 COVID-19 vaccine. The chain carries TRBV5-8 and TRBJ2-1; D is ambiguous. The specimen comprised peripheral blood, sampled 28 days after the second AZD1222 dose. CDR3 amino acids: CASSLGESSYNEQFF. Here the CDR3 DNA reads TGTGCCAGCAGCTTGGGGGAAAGCTCCTACAATGAGCAGTTCTTC.